The T cell receptor (beta chain) described here comes from a study of identical twins. Whole-study results and caveats: For out-of-frame alpha sequences shared by twins, low generation probability was in excess.

TCRdb re-derived calls from the 5' RACE reads in MiXCR, one entry per CDR3 protein. The sample consists of 1.5 million to 2 million distinct CDR3 sequences, less than 35% of them appearing once. This clonotype has a handful of counts. What it recognizes is unknown. Trimming cost V 7 bases and J 1 base, with 18 bases left between them. The germline gives CDR1 SGHVS, CDR2 FNYEAQ. There are 16 residues in the CDR3. The specimen sequenced was cord blood. The sequence came from a newborn girl in good health. The J gene is TRBJ2-3, the V gene TRBV7-6; D perhaps matches TRBD1 (5 bases). The CDR3 reads CASTQKGNIRTDTQYF. The CDR3 DNA reads TGTGCCAGCACCCAAAAGGGGAACATACGCACAGATACGCAGTATTTT.